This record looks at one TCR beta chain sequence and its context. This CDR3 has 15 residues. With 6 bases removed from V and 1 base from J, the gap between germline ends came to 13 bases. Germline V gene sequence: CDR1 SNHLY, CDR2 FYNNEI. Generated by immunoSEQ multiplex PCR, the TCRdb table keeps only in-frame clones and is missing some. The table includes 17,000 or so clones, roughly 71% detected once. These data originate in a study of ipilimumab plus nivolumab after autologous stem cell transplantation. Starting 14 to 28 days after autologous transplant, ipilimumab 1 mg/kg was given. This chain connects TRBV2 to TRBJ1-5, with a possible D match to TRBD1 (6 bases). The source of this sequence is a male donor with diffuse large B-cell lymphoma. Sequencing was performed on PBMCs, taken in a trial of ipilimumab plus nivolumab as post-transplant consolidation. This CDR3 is CASRLAGTSNQPQHF. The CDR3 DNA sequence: TGTGCCAGCAGGCTCGCCGGGACAAGCAATCAGCCCCAGCATTTT.